This T cell receptor (beta chain) was observed in a study of T cell responses to AZD1222 COVID-19 vaccine. The study's findings and limits: There were vaccine-associated CD4 TCRs across spike, dominant at 160-218 and 743-854. The reported proportion of spike-specific TCRs targeting unmutated variant regions was nearly half. Clonal diversity was possibly underestimated; the donors were predominantly white British and more often female.

Sequencing was performed with immunoSEQ multiplex PCR; in TCRdb, only in-frame clones are kept and a portion is missing. Of some 130,000 clones listed, about 93% were seen once; the top ten hold around 7.1%. A remark on this clone: Its antigen is not identified.

Source: peripheral blood, taken 28 days after the second AZD1222 dose. The clonotype comes from an adult who received the AZD1222 COVID-19 vaccine.

As DNA, the CDR3 is TGTGCCAGCAGTTCCGGTTCCCAAGAGACCCAGTACTTC. Translation gives CASSSGSQETQYF. J is TRBJ2-5 and V is TRBV12-3 or TRBV12-4; D not certain. V was clipped by 4 bases and J by 1 base, with 7 bases between them. The CDR3 is made up of 13 amino acids.